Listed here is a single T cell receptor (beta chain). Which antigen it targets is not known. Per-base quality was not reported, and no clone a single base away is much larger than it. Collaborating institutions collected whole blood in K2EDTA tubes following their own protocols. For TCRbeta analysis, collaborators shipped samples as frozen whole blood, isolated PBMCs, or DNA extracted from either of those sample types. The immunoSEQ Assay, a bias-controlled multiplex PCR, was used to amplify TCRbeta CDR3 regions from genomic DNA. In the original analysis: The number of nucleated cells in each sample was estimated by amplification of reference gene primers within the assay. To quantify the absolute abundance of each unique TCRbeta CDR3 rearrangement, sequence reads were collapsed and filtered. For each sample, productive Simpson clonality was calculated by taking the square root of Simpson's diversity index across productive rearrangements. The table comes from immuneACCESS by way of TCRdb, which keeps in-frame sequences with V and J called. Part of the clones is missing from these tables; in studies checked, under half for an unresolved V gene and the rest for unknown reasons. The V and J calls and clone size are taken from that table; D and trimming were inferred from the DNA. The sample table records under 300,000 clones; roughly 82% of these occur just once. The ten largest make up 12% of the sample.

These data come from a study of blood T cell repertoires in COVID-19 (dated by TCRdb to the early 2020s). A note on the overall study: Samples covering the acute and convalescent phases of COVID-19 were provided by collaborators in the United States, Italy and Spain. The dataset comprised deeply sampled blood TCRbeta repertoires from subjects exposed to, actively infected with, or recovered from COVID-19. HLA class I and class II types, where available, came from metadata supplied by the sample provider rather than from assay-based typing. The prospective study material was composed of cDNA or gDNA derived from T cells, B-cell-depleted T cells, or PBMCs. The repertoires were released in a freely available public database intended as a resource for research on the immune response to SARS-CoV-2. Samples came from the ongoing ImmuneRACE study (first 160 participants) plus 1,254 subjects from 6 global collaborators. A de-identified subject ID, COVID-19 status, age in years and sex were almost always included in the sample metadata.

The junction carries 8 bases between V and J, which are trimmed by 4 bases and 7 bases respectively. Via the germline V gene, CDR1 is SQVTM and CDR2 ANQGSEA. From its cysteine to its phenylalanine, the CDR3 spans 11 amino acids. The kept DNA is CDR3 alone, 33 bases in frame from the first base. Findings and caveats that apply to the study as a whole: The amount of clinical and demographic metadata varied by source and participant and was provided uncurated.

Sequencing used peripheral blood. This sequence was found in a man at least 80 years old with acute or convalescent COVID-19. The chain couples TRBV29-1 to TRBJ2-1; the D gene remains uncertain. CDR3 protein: CSVALPNEQFF. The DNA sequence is TGCAGCGTTGCACTACCTAATGAGCAGTTCTTC.